The 30 T cell receptor beta chains below all came from one sample that was sequenced in a study of tumor-infiltrating lymphocytes in primary liver carcinoma. Joint extraction of RNA and DNA used roughly 19-31 mg of bulk tissue that was unsorted. Reverse transcription of roughly 480 ng total RNA with a constant-region primer produced TCR beta cDNA. Researchers made the TCR beta libraries by running three nested multiplex PCR rounds with slightly modified ARM-PCR. Both of the initial two PCR rounds ran for 10 cycles and employed TRBV1-TRBV30 forward primers alongside a C-beta reverse primer. TCRdb fed the multiplex PCR reads into MiXCR, producing one record per CDR3 protein. The table lists roughly 25,000 distinct CDR3 sequences, approximately 80% of them singletons. What was sequenced was liver tumor tissue from sampling region 5. The subset is: tumor region T5, tumor centre. The source of these receptors is a woman aged 30 to 39 with primary liver carcinoma and hepatitis B virus infection.

Details on this clonotype: The CDR3 does not close with the conserved phenylalanine or tryptophan, likely indicating a read error. V gene TRBV11-2 combines with J gene TRBJ2-1; D is unclear. Germline V CDR1 and CDR2: SGHAT, FQNNGV. The CDR3 covers 14 residues. Between the trimmed V and J ends, which lost 3 bases and 9 bases, there was a span of 15 bases. The CDR3 reads CASSFRPQWGEQFL. For the CDR3, the DNA is TGTGCCAGCAGCTTCCGGCCGCAGTGGGGTGAGCAGTTCTTA.

This clonotype was seen a few times. The junction departs from the called germline gene at one end, perhaps through a read error. This chain joins TRBV11-2 and TRBJ1-4, with TRBD1 as a possible D gene (5 bases). The CDR3 length is 12 residues. CDR1 and CDR2 (germline): SGHAT, FQNNGV. In nucleotides, the CDR3 is TGTACCAGTAGTCCCTGGGGGGGAAAACTGTTTTTT. This encodes CTSSPWGGKLFF.

The chain has TRBV7-2 and TRBJ2-1, with 15 positions matching TRBD2. The germline V gene encodes CDR1 SGHTA and CDR2 FQGNSA. V gave up 5 bases and J gave up 6 bases; unmatched junction bases: 17. The CDR3 consists of 20 residues. CDR3 protein: CASSRDIPGTSGRRGNEQFF. CDR3 DNA: TGTGCCAGCAGCCGGGACATTCCTGGGACTAGCGGGAGGAGGGGCAATGAGCAGTTCTTC.

This clonotype was observed a handful of times. The germline gene is not matched at one end of the junction; a read error may be the cause. The V call is TRBV12-3 or TRBV12-4, the J call TRBJ2-5, with a weak D call TRBD2 (5 bases). The CDR3 is 14 residues long. The CDR3 loop reads CTSSYPDSQETQYF. CDR3 bases: TGTACCAGTAGTTACCCGGACTCCCAAGAGACTCAGTACTTC.

As for this clonotype: The junction departs from the called germline gene at one end, perhaps through a read error. This chain links TRBV5-1 with TRBJ2-1, with a possible D match to TRBD1 (5 bases). The CDR3 spans 15 residues. Germline V gives CDR1 SGHRS, CDR2 YFSETQ. CDR3 in amino acids: CASSDTGSTYNEEFF. In nucleotides, the CDR3 is TGTGCCAGCAGCGACACAGGTTCCACCTACAATGAGGAGTTCTTC.

On this clonotype itself: Mismatch with germline at one junction end may stem from a read error. This sequence joins TRBV12-3 or TRBV12-4 and TRBJ2-5; a possible D gene is TRBD2 (6 bases). This CDR3 comprises 15 residues. The CDR3 is CDSSSYPGSEETQCF. The CDR3, as DNA: TGTGACAGCAGCTCCTACCCCGGGAGCGAAGAGACCCAGTGCTTC.

Note on this clonotype: The CDR3 carries no conserved terminal phenylalanine or tryptophan, so it likely arises from a read error. It is unclear where the CDR3 begins or ends on the DNA, so no DNA is shown, and the CDR3 is as TCRdb lists it. V and J are TRBV11-2 and TRBJ1-3; the D call of TRBD1 is as the table states it, not checked on the DNA. The CDR3 is 11 amino acids long, termini counted. Germline-derived CDR1 and CDR2 are SGHAT and FQNNGV. This CDR3 is CASRPGAALYC.

Worth noting for this clonotype: The conserved phenylalanine or tryptophan normally closing the CDR3 is absent here, so this likely arose from a read error. V usage is TRBV5-6 and J usage is TRBJ2-2, with a weak D call TRBD2 (6 bases). CDR3 length: 15 residues. Germline CDR1 SGHDT, CDR2 YYEEEE. The CDR3 here is CANSLAPRVTGGLFV. The DNA for the CDR3 is TGTGCCAACAGCTTGGCACCCAGAGTCACCGGGGGGCTGTTTGTT.

About this clonotype itself: Because it lacks the conserved phenylalanine or tryptophan at the end, this CDR3 is likely a read error. This sequence joins TRBV11-2 and TRBJ1-4; D perhaps matches TRBD1 (5 bases). The CDR3 has 12 residues. Germline V gene sequence: CDR1 SGHAT, CDR2 FQNNGV. The chain's CDR3 is CASSPGGGKLFS. CDR3 DNA sequence: TGTGCTAGCAGCCCCGGGGGGGGAAAACTGTTTTCT.

As for this clonotype: One end of the junction does not line up with germline, which may come from a read error. This sequence joins TRBV7-9 and TRBJ2-1; either TRBD1 or TRBD2 may fit D (5 bases each). Germline loops: CDR1 SEHNR, CDR2 FQNEAQ (reference sequence). The CDR3 is made up of 13 amino acids. CDR3 amino acids: CTSSPRTSGAQFF. Here the CDR3 DNA reads TGTACCAGCAGCCCCCGGACAAGCGGAGCACAGTTCTTC.

As concerns this clonotype: The CDR3 does not close with the conserved phenylalanine or tryptophan, likely indicating a read error. This chain links TRBV6-2 or TRBV6-3 with TRBJ2-7, with D possibly TRBD1 on 6 matching bases. The CDR3 length is 15 residues. Germline V CDR1 and CDR2: MNHEY, SVGEGT. CDR3 amino acids: CVSITPRQATYEQYI. The CDR3, as DNA: TGTGTCAGTATTACCCCCCGACAGGCTACCTACGAGCAGTACATC.

This chain joins TRBV12-3 or TRBV12-4 and TRBJ2-3, with TRBD2 matching 14 bases. The CDR3 consists of 21 residues. V lost 4 bases, J lost 2 bases, and 17 bases stayed unmatched. CDR3 region: CASSSSDPGTSGSGTTDTQYF. The CDR3 region has the DNA TGTGCCAGCAGTTCCAGTGATCCCGGGACTAGCGGGAGTGGGACCACAGATACGCAGTATTTT.

This chain uses TRBV12-3 or TRBV12-4 with TRBJ2-1; 11 bases line up with TRBD2. The CDR3 consists of 15 residues. V shed 8 bases and J 16 bases; nucleotides not matched to a gene: 19. The DNA of the CDR3 is TGTGCCAGCGGCCTGTCCGGGACTAGCGGACTTGGGCAATTCTTC. Translated: CASGLSGTSGLGQFF.

Notes on this clonotype: The DNA is omitted, as the CDR3 cannot be located on it reliably, and the CDR3 follows TCRdb's listing. The J gene is TRBJ2-5, the V gene TRBV4-3; TRBD2 is taken as the D call from the table, unchecked against the DNA. 18 amino acids form the CDR3, both terminal residues included. Germline values: CDR1 LGHNA, CDR2 YSLEER. The CDR3 reads CAGSQDPWGSGSVETQYF.

The CDR3 DNA follows: TGTGCATGCAGCTTGGCACCCACAGTCACCGGGGAGCTGTTTTTT. Encoded protein: CACSLAPTVTGELFF. V is TRBV5-6 and J is TRBJ2-2; no clear D. The CDR3 has 15 residues. Germline CDR1 and CDR2: SGHDT and YYEEEE.

In the case of this clonotype: One junction end does not reproduce the germline sequence, and a read error may be involved. The V call is TRBV7-9, the J call TRBJ1-6; D perhaps matches TRBD1 (6 bases). The CDR3 has 15 amino acids. The germline V gene encodes CDR1 SEHNR and CDR2 FQNEAQ (reference sequence). This chain's CDR3 is CARSLAEGGLSPLHF. The CDR3 DNA is TGTGCCAGGAGCTTAGCAGAAGGGGGACTGTCACCCCTCCACTTT.

A remark on this clonotype: At one boundary the junction diverges from the germline segment, which might be a read error. The chain combines TRBV7-9 with TRBJ2-3; TRBD2 matches 15 bases. The CDR3 runs 17 residues. Germline assignment: CDR1 SEHNR and CDR2 FQNEAQ (reference sequence). As DNA, the CDR3 is TGTGTCAGCAGCCCGGGACTAGCGGGAGGCCTCACAGATACGCAGTGTTTT. This translates into CVSSPGLAGGLTDTQCF.

Regarding this clonotype: The CDR3 ends on some other residue instead of the conserved phenylalanine or tryptophan, so this is likely a read error. The CDR3 region has the DNA TGTGCCAGCAGCTGGGCAGGGAACACTGGGACCCAGTACCTC. Amino acid sequence: CASSWAGNTGTQYL. This sequence joins TRBV11-1 and TRBJ2-5, with D maybe TRBD1 (5 bases). V lost 4 bases to trimming and J lost 7 bases, with 16 bases between them. The CDR3 runs 14 residues. Germline V lookup: CDR1 SGHAT, CDR2 FQDESV (reference sequence).

The chain combines TRBV6-7 with TRBJ2-4; D is ambiguous. TRBV6-7 is classed as an ORF, of uncertain function. V shed 0 bases and J shed 1 base, with 22 bases lying between them. CDR3 size: 20 residues. The CDR3 reads CASSYSSTEARACAKNIQYF. CDR3 nucleotide sequence: TGTGCCAGCAGTTACTCGTCGACGGAAGCACGCGCTTGCGCCAAAAACATTCAGTACTTC.

This clonotype was recorded at least ten times. V is TRBV24-1 and J is TRBJ2-3; 9 bases agree with TRBD2. Germline-derived CDR1 and CDR2 are KGHDR and SFDVKD. V lost 4 bases and J lost 0; bases outside the gene matches: 10. The CDR3 consists of 18 residues. The CDR3 is CATSDRRGGGSSTDTQYF. The CDR3 nucleotides read TGTGCCACCAGTGACCGGCGGGGGGGAGGCTCTAGCACAGATACGCAGTATTTT.

Sample share makes this clonotype medium-sized. The CDR3 sequence: CASSSGTSGRYQFF. CDR3 DNA sequence: TGTGCCAGCAGCTCCGGGACTAGCGGGAGGTATCAGTTCTTC. The chain uses TRBV7-9 and TRBJ2-1; 15 bases are shared with TRBD2. Trimming removed 4 bases from V and 13 bases from J; junction bases left unmatched: 5. This CDR3 has 14 amino acids. Germline V gene lookup returns CDR1 SEHNR and CDR2 FQNEAQ (reference sequence).

A note on this clonotype: Given the absence of the conserved phenylalanine or tryptophan at the CDR3 end, a read error is likely. The chain recombines TRBV12-5 with TRBJ2-5; possible D gene TRBD2, 6 bases. The CDR3 is 15 residues long. V was shortened by 8 bases and J by 0 bases, with 16 bases between the two germline ends. Germline loops: CDR1 LGHNT, CDR2 FRNRAP. CDR3 residues: CASPPLSSDQETQYL. CDR3 nucleotide sequence: TGTGCTAGTCCGCCCCTCTCTAGCGACCAAGAGACCCAGTACCTC.

The V and J genes are TRBV24-1 and TRBJ2-3, with a weak D call TRBD1 (5 bases). The end of the DNA aligns better with TRBJ1-5, so the J call may be wrong. Germline loops: CDR1 KGHDR, CDR2 SFDVKD. The length of the CDR3 is 14 residues. The CDR3 region has the DNA TGTGCCGCCGGTGATGCTATCGGGACGGTGACGCAGCATTTT. It yields the protein CAAGDAIGTVTQHF.

Concerning this clonotype itself: At one of its ends the junction is not consistent with the germline gene, which may arise from a read error. The V call is TRBV11-2, the J call TRBJ1-4; TRBD1 aligns across 7 bases. Looked up from germline, CDR1 is SGHAT and CDR2 is FQNNGV. The CDR3 spans 12 residues. In DNA, the CDR3 is TGTACCAGCAGCCCCAGGGGGGGAAAATTGTTTTTT. This encodes CTSSPRGGKLFF.

This clonotype has only one observation. This chain uses TRBV6-2 or TRBV6-3 with TRBJ2-1; TRBD2 matches 10 bases. Germline CDR1 and CDR2: MNHEY and SVGEGT. V lost 6 bases, J lost 11 bases, and 19 bases stayed unmatched. The CDR3 covers 17 residues. The CDR3 is CASSYREVSGRVSKQFF. CDR3 bases: TGTGCCAGCAGCTACCGGGAAGTGAGCGGGAGGGTCAGTAAGCAGTTCTTC.

As regards this clonotype: The junction shows a germline mismatch at one end, possibly a read error. V gene TRBV7-9 combines with J gene TRBJ2-1; the match to TRBD2 covers 7 bases. Germline assignment: CDR1 SEHNR and CDR2 FQNEAQ (reference sequence). CDR3 length equals 17 residues. The DNA for the CDR3 is TGTCCCAGCAGCTTTGTTTTTGGCGGGAGCTCCTACAATGAGCAGTTCTTC. Its protein is CPSSFVFGGSSYNEQFF.

To note about this clonotype: One end of the junction varies from germline; a read error may be responsible. V gene TRBV6-6 combines with J gene TRBJ1-5; TRBD1 is a possible D gene (5 bases). CDR1 MNHNY and CDR2 SVGAGI come from the germline V gene (reference sequence). The CDR3 contains 14 residues. The CDR3 DNA reads as TGTGCCAGCCAGGGAGGGTTTGACAAACAGCCACAGCATTTT. As protein: CASQGGFDKQPQHF.

This clonotype appeared once. The gene calls are TRBV25-1 and TRBJ2-2; maybe TRBD2 (5 bases). V dropped 11 bases and J dropped 3 bases, with 22 bases sitting between them. Germline CDR1 and CDR2: MGHDK and SYGVNS. There are 16 residues in the CDR3. The CDR3 region has the DNA TGTGCCCTTCATAGCGCTTCGTCGTCTTACACCGGGGAGCTGTTTTTT. It specifies CALHSASSSYTGELFF.

This rearrangement joins TRBV29-1 to TRBJ2-1; D is ambiguous. This CDR3 comprises 14 residues. From germline, CDR1 is SQVTM and CDR2 ANQGSEA. Here the CDR3 reads CSVAAGCVVDEQFF. The CDR3 coding sequence is TGCAGTGTCGCTGCCGGGTGCGTAGTCGATGAGCAGTTCTTC.

This clonotype was observed a handful of times. This rearrangement joins TRBV19 to TRBJ2-1; no clear D gene. CDR1 LNHDA and CDR2 SQIVND come from the germline V gene (reference sequence). Between the trimmed V and J ends, which lost 10 bases and 8 bases, there was a span of 12 bases. The length of the CDR3 is 11 residues. The CDR3 loop is CATSSRDEQFF. The CDR3 DNA sequence: TGTGCCACGTCCAGTAGGGATGAGCAGTTCTTC.